This TCR beta chain comes out of a study of shared clonotypes between healthy human individuals. Using roughly 200 ng DNA, around 30,000 T cell genomes, the sorted-subset replicate PCRs were run. The authors' processing: ImmunoSEQ only sent back junction sequences with no quality scores, so filtering was done differently. The protocol was immunoSEQ multiplex PCR, while the TCRdb copy is restricted to in-frame clones and leaves out a portion. V and J calls and clone size follow that table, whereas D and trimming were derived from the DNA. The table shows 550,000 to 600,000 clones, with 95% to 98% occurring only once. Notes on this clone: Its antigen is unidentified.

The study, taken as a whole, reports: Researchers sampled only blood; tissue repertoires likely differ.

In the naive CD8 group, cells lacked CD45RO and were positively selected for CCR7, so terminally differentiated effector memory CD45RA+ cells were left out. Only Caucasian adults living in Nashville, Tennessee served as donors. Input material: naive CD8+ T cells sorted from blood. The TCR was taken from a young man in good health.

In DNA form, the CDR3 reads TGTGCCAGCAGCTATGGGGGCGGTTTGGTGTATAGCAATCAGCCCCAGCATTTT. This encodes CASSYGGGLVYSNQPQHF. The J gene is TRBJ1-5, the V gene TRBV5-6; perhaps TRBD1 as D (6 bases). The germline CDR1 and CDR2 sequences are SGHDT and YYEEEE. Trimming left V 3 bases short and J 0 bases short, with 19 bases between. The CDR3 runs 18 residues.